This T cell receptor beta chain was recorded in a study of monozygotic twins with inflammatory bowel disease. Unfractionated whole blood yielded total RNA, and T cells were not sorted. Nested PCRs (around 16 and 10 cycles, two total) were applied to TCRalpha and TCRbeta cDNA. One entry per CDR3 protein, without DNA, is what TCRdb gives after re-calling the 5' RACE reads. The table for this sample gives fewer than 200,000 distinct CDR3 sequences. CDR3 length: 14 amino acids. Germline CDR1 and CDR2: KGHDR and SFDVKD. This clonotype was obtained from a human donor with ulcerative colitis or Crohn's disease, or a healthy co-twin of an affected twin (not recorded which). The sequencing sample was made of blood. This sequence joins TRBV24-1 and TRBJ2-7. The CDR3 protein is CATSEDGGFYEQYF.